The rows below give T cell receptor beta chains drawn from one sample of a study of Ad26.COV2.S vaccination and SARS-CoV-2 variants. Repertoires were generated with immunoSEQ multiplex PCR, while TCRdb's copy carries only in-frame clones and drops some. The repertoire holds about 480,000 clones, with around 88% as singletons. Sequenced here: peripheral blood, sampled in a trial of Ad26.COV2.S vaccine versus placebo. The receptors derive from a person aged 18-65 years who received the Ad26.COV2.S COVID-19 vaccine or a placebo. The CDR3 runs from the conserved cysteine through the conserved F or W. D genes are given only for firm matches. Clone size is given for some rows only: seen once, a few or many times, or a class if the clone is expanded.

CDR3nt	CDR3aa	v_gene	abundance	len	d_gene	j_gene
TGTGCCAGTTACACAGGGGGCGGGGATCAGCCCCAGCATTTT	CASYTGGGDQPQHF	TRBV28	.	14	TRBD1	TRBJ1-5
TGCGCCAGCAGCAGGGCGGGAGGGTCCCACGAGCAGTACTTC	CASSRAGGSHEQYF	TRBV5-1	.	14	TRBD2	TRBJ2-7
TGTGCCACCCGGGACAGGGGGCCGGCCACTGAAGCTTTCTTT	CATRDRGPATEAFF	TRBV19	.	14	TRBD1	TRBJ1-1
TGTGCCAGCAGCCAAGAAGCGGACAGGACTAATGAAAAACTGTTTTTT	CASSQEADRTNEKLFF	TRBV14	.	16	TRBD1	TRBJ1-4
TGTGCCAGTAGTGGGACATATAATTCACCCCTCCACTTT	CASSGTYNSPLHF	TRBV19	.	13	.	TRBJ1-6
TGTGCTAGTGGTTTGACCAGGGGGCAGGTTTTCTTT	CASGLTRGQVFF	TRBV12-5	.	12	TRBD1	TRBJ1-1
TGCAGCGTTAGTATGTACTCTGGGGCCAACGTCCTGACTTTC	CSVSMYSGANVLTF	TRBV29-1	.	14	.	TRBJ2-6
TGTGCCAGCAGGAGGGACAGGGCTTCTGGCTACACCTTC	CASRRDRASGYTF	TRBV12-3/TRBV12-4	.	13	TRBD1	TRBJ1-2
TGTGCCAGCAGCCAGGGACTAGCGAACTACGAGCAGTACTTC	CASSQGLANYEQYF	TRBV3-1/TRBV3-2	.	14	TRBD2	TRBJ2-7
TGTGCCAGTAGTATCCAGACAGGGGGCTACCACGAGCAGTACTTC	CASSIQTGGYHEQYF	TRBV19	.	15	TRBD1	TRBJ2-7
TGCGCCAGCAGCTACCCTCTGGGACCAGTTGGGGCTTACGAGCAGTACTTC	CASSYPLGPVGAYEQYF	TRBV5-1	.	17	.	TRBJ2-7
TGTGCCAGCAGTTTCAGCGGTTCACTGACAGCTTTCTTT	CASSFSGSLTAFF	TRBV28	few	13	.	TRBJ1-1
TGTGCCAGCAGCTTAGTAGGTCAGACCAGCGCGAACACCGGGGAGCTGTTTTTT	CASSLVGQTSANTGELFF	TRBV7-8	once	18	.	TRBJ2-2
TGCGCCACCAACCTGAGGGGGTTGGTGAGGTACGAGCAGTACTTC	CATNLRGLVRYEQYF	TRBV23-1	.	15	.	TRBJ2-7
TGTGCCAGTACCGACAGAAATTCACCCCTCCACTTT	CASTDRNSPLHF	TRBV19	.	12	.	TRBJ1-6
TGTGCCAGCAGCGCAGCGGGAGGGCCTGGGTGGACCGGGGAGCTGTTTTTT	CASSAAGGPGWTGELFF	TRBV9	.	17	TRBD2	TRBJ2-2
TGTGCCAGCAGCCCCCTGGGGCGACAGGGGAGAGAGACCCAGTACTTC	CASSPLGRQGRETQYF	TRBV28	.	16	TRBD1	TRBJ2-5
TGCGCCAGCAGCCAAGTTTCATATAATTCACCCCTCCACTTT	CASSQVSYNSPLHF	TRBV4-3	.	14	.	TRBJ1-6
TGCGCCAGCAGTCTTCCCGGGGCGAATAGCGGCTACGAGCAGTACTTC	CASSLPGANSGYEQYF	TRBV23-1	.	16	.	TRBJ2-7
TGTGCCAGCAGTTGGAGGGGAGAGAACAAACTGTTTTTT	CASSWRGENKLFF	TRBV28	once	13	.	TRBJ1-4
TGTGCCAGCAGGTCTGGCCGGGGGTCTCAGCCCCAGCATTTT	CASRSGRGSQPQHF	TRBV6-5	.	14	.	TRBJ1-5
TGTGCCAGCAGTTTACTAAGAAACCCGCTCAGGGGCCTCGGGGGGCAACTTAACACTGAAGCTTTCTTT	CASSLLRNPLRGLGGQLNTEAFF	TRBV28	.	23	.	TRBJ1-1
TGTGCCAGCAGACCTTGGATCGGGACGGGTAATGAAAAACTGTTTTTT	CASRPWIGTGNEKLFF	TRBV28	.	16	.	TRBJ1-4
TGTGCCAGCAGTGAACCGTGGCTAACTCGAAATCAGCCCCAGCATTTT	CASSEPWLTRNQPQHF	TRBV6-4	once	16	.	TRBJ1-5
TGTGCCAGCAGCTCGGGTGAAGGGTCATGTCAGCCCCAGCATTTT	CASSSGEGSCQPQHF	TRBV21-1	.	15	.	TRBJ1-5
TGTGCCACCAGCAGAGATCGGGAAGCTGGAAACACCATATATTTT	CATSRDREAGNTIYF	TRBV15	.	15	.	TRBJ1-3
TGTGCCAGCAGACTTGGTGGGACTCCACCGGGGGACGAGCAGTACTTC	CASRLGGTPPGDEQYF	TRBV6-6	.	16	.	TRBJ2-7
TGCGCCAGCAGCCGAGGGGACTACGAGCAGTACTTC	CASSRGDYEQYF	TRBV5-1	.	12	.	TRBJ2-7
TGCAGTGCTAGTGATCTACTAGCGGGAAAGGGGCAGTACTTC	CSASDLLAGKGQYF	TRBV20-1	few	14	TRBD2	TRBJ2-7
TGCGCCAGCAGCCCCCAGGCGCGTTCGGTCAATGAGCAGTTCTTC	CASSPQARSVNEQFF	TRBV5-1	many	15	.	TRBJ2-1
TGTGCCGCCTGGGCGGGAGAGCGGCAAGAGACCCAGTACTTC	CAAWAGERQETQYF	TRBV6-5	.	14	TRBD2	TRBJ2-5
TGTGCCAGCAGTTTCGGGAGGGAGACCCAGTACTTC	CASSFGRETQYF	TRBV7-2	few	12	TRBD2	TRBJ2-5
TGTGCCAGCAGTTCCCTAGCGGACATCACAGATACGCAGTATTTT	CASSSLADITDTQYF	TRBV6-2/TRBV6-3	.	15	TRBD2	TRBJ2-3
TGTGCCAGCAGTTACCCCCAGGGAGACAAAAACATTCAGTACTTC	CASSYPQGDKNIQYF	TRBV6-2/TRBV6-3	.	15	.	TRBJ2-4
TGCAGCGTTTTCCCCCCAAACTATGGCTACACCTTC	CSVFPPNYGYTF	TRBV29-1	once	12	.	TRBJ1-2
TGTGCCAGACAAGAAACCGGGACTAGCGGGAGCAGCGCCGGGGAGCTGTTTTTT	CARQETGTSGSSAGELFF	TRBV5-4	.	18	TRBD2	TRBJ2-2
TGTGCCAGCAACGGGCCAAGGGGGACCGGGGAGCTGTTTTTT	CASNGPRGTGELFF	TRBV2	.	14	.	TRBJ2-2
TGTGCCAGCAGTTTGAACATGTATAATTCACCCCTCCACTTT	CASSLNMYNSPLHF	TRBV28	.	14	.	TRBJ1-6
TGTGCCAGCACTGGGAGCGGGAGTGTCTATGAGCAGTTCTTC	CASTGSGSVYEQFF	TRBV7-2	.	14	TRBD2	TRBJ2-1
TGTGCCAGTAATTTTGGGCAAGGGACAGCACCCTCAACAAATACGCAGTATTTT	CASNFGQGTAPSTNTQYF	TRBV19	.	18	TRBD1	TRBJ2-3
TGTGCCACCGGGGACAGCGCAACTAATGAAAAACTGTTTTTT	CATGDSATNEKLFF	TRBV24-1	.	14	TRBD1	TRBJ1-4
TGTGCCAGCAGTCAGGGACTGATACTCAATGAGCAGTTCTTC	CASSQGLILNEQFF	TRBV6-6	.	14	.	TRBJ2-1